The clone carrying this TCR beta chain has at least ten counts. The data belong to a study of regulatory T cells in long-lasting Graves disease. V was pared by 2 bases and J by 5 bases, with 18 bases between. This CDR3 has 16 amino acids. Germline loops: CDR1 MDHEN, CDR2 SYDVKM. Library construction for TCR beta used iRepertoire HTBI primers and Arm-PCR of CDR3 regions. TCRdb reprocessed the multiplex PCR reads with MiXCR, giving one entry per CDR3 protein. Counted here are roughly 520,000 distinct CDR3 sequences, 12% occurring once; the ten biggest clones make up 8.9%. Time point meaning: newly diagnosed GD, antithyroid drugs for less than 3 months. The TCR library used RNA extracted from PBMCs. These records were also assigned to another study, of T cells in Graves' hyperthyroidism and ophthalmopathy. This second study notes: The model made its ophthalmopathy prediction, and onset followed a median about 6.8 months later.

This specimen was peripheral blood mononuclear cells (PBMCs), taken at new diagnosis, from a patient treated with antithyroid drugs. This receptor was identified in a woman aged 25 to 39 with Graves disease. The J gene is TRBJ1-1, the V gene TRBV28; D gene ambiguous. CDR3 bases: TGTGCCAGCAGTTTACTCGGACCGACTCTGGGGACTGAAGCTTTCTTT. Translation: CASSLLGPTLGTEAFF. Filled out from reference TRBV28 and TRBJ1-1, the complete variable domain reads DVKVTQSSRYLVKRTGEKVFLECVQDMDHENMFWYRQDPGLGLRLIYFSYDVKMKEKGDIPEGYSVSREKKERFSLILESASTNQTSMYLCASSLLGPTLGTEAFFGQGTRLTVV.